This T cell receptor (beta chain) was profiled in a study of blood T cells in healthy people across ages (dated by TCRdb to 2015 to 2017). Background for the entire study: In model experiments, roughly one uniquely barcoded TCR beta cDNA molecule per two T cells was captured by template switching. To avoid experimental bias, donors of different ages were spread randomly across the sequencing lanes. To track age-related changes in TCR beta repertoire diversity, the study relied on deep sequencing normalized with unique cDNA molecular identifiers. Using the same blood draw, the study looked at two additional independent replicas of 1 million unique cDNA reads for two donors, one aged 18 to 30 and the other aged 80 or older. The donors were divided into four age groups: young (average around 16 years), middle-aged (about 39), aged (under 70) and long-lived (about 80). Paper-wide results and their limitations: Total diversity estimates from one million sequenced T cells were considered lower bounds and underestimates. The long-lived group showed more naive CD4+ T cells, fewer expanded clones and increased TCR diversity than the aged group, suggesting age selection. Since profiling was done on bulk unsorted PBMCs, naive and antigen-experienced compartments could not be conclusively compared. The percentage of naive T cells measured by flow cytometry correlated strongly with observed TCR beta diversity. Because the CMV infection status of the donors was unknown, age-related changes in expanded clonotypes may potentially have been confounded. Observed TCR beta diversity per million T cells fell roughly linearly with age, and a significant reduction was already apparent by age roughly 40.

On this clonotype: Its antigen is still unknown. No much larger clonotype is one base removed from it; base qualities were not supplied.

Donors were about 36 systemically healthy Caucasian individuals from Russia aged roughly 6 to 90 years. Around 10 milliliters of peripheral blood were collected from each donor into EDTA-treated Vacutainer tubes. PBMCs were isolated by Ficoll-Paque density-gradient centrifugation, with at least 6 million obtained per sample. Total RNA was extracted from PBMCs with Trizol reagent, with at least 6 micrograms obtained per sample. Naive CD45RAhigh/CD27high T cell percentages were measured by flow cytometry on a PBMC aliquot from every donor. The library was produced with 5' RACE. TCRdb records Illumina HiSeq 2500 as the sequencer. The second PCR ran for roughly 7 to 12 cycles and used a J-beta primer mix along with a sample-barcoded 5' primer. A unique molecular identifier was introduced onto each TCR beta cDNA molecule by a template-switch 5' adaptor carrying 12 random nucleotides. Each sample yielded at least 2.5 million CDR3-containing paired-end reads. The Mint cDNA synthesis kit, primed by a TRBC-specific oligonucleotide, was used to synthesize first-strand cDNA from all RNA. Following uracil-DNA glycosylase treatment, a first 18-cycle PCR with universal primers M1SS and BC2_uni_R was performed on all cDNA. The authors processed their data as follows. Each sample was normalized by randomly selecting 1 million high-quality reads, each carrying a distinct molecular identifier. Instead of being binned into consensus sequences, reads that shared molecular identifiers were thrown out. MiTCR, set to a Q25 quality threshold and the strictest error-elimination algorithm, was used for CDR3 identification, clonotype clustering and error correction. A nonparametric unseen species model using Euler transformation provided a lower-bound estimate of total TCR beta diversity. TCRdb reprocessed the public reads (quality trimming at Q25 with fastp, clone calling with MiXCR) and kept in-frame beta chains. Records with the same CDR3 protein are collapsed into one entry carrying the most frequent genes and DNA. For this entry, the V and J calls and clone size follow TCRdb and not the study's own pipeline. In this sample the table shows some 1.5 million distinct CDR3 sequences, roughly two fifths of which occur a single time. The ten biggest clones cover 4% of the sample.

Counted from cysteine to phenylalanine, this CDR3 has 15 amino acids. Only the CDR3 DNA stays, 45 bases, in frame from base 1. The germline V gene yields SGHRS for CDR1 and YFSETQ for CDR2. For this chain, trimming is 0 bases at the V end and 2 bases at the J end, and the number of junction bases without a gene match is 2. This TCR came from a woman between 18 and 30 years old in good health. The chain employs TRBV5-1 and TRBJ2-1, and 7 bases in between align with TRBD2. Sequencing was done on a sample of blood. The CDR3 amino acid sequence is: CASSLGREAYNEQFF. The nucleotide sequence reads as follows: TGCGCCAGCAGCTTGGGACGGGAGGCCTACAATGAGCAGTTCTTC.